This T cell receptor (beta chain) was identified in a study of T-cell memory formation after mild COVID-19. Background on the study: TCR clusters largely stayed donor specific. Study-wide results and caveats: The study found contracting CD4+ clones mainly in CM and EM and contracting CD8+ clones in EMRA.

After 5'RACE with constant-segment primers, TCR alpha and TCR beta cDNA libraries carrying sample barcodes and UMIs were obtained. In TCRdb, the 5' RACE reads were re-called with MiXCR into one record per CDR3 protein. The repertoire holds fewer than 650,000 distinct CDR3 sequences, with around 15% as singletons. CDR1 SGHVS and CDR2 FQNEAQ come from the germline V gene. Trimming at V came to 4 bases and at J to 2 bases, leaving 10 bases not matched to a gene. The CDR3 loop spans 16 amino acids. Details on this clonotype: The antigen remains unidentified.

Sequenced sample: PBMCs or a T cell subset sorted from them (not recorded which). The chain has TRBV7-8 and TRBJ2-7; 8 nucleotides agree with TRBD2. This sequence originates from an adult woman who had mild COVID-19 (a few samples of this study predate the infection). Cell type and time point are not known. CDR3 DNA: TGTGCCAGCAGCTCCCCCCGACGGGGGGGAACCTACGAGCAGTACTTC. Its translation is CASSSPRRGGTYEQYF.